This TCR beta chain was identified during a study of molecular identifiers for immune sequencing clone quantification. The germline CDR1 and CDR2 sequences are MGHRA and YSYEKL. The CDR3 is 14 residues long. On this clonotype itself: At one end, the junction sequence differs from germline, possibly due to a read error.

TCRdb itself ran the PCR reads through MiXCR, one entry per CDR3 protein. The sample yields 490,000 or so distinct CDR3 sequences, about 26% seen once. The sequenced sample consisted of naive CD8+ T cells from blood, with Jurkat cell RNA spiked in. Subset described: FACS-sorted CD8+CD4-CCR7+CD45RA+ naive T cells. The clonotype originates from a human donor in good health. Some libraries in this study had Jurkat cell RNA spiked in. The chain carries TRBV4-1 and TRBJ1-1; D unresolved. The CDR3 protein is CASSQHTMNTEAYF. The CDR3 bases are TGCGCCAGCAGCCAACACACGATGAACACTGAAGCTTACTTT.